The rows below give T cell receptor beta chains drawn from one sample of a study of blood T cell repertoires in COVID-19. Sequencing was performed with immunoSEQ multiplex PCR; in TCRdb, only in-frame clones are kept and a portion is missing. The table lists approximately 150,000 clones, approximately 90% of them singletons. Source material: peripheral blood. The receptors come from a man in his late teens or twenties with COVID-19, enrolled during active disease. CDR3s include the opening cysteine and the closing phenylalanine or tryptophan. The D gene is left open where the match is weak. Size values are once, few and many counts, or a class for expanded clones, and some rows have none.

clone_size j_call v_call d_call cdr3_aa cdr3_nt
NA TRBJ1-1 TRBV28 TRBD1 CASSYRGVAFF TGTGCCAGCAGCTACAGGGGCGTCGCTTTCTTT
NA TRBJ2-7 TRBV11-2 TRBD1 CASSLKRGEGQVYSYEQYF TGTGCCAGCAGCTTAAAAAGAGGCGAGGGACAGGTCTACTCCTACGAGCAGTACTTC
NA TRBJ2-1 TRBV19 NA CASSRLEYNEQFF TGTGCCAGTAGTAGACTGGAGTACAATGAGCAGTTCTTC
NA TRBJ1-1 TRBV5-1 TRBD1 CASNTQGDTEAFF TGCGCCAGCAATACCCAGGGGGACACTGAAGCTTTCTTT
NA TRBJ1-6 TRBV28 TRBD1 CASSSRQGSSYNSPLHF TGTGCCAGCAGTTCGCGACAGGGGAGCTCCTATAATTCACCCCTCCACTTT
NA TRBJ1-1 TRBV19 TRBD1 CASSTRQGGTEAFF TGTGCCAGTAGTACGAGACAGGGTGGGACTGAAGCTTTCTTT
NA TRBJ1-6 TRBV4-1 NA CASSQERGAINSPLHF TGCGCCAGCAGCCAAGAAAGGGGCGCGATAAATTCACCCCTCCACTTT
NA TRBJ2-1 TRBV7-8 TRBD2 CASSFGLAGEQFF TGTGCCAGCAGCTTCGGACTAGCCGGCGAGCAGTTCTTC
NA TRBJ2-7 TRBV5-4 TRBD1 CASSPTGTGTYEQYF TGTGCCAGCAGCCCAACCGGGACAGGGACCTACGAGCAGTACTTC
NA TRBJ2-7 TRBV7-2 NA CASSPPDSSSYEQYF TGTGCCAGCAGCCCCCCGGACAGTAGCTCCTACGAGCAGTACTTC
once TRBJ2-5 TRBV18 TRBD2 CASSPRLAMDQETQYF TGTGCCAGCTCACCCCGACTAGCCATGGATCAAGAGACCCAGTACTTC
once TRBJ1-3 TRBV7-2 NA CASSLGPTGSGNTIYF TGTGCCAGCAGCTTAGGTCCGACAGGCTCTGGAAACACCATATATTTT
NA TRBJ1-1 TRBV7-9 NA CASSRSASANTEAFF TGTGCCAGCAGCCGGTCCGCGTCTGCGAACACTGAAGCTTTCTTT
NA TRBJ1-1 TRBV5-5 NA CASSPLGAEAFF TGTGCCAGCAGCCCTTTGGGCGCTGAAGCTTTCTTT
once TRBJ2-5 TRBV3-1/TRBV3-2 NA CASSQVRETQYF TGTGCCAGCAGCCAAGTGAGGGAGACCCAGTACTTC
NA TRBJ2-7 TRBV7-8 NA CASSLMDSLGVEQYF TGTGCCAGCAGCTTAATGGACAGTCTCGGGGTCGAGCAGTACTTC
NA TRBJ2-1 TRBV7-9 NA CASSLDWRDRRNEQFF TGTGCCAGCAGCTTAGACTGGCGGGATAGACGCAATGAGCAGTTCTTC
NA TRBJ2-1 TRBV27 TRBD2 CASSLYPPGTSSYNEQFF TGTGCCAGCAGTTTATATCCCCCTGGGACTAGCAGCTACAATGAGCAGTTCTTC
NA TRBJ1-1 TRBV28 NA CASRWQGNAEAFF TGTGCCAGCAGGTGGCAGGGGAACGCTGAAGCTTTCTTT
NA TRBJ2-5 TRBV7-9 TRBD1 CASTRQGALETQYF TGTGCCAGCACTCGGCAGGGGGCACTAGAGACCCAGTACTTC
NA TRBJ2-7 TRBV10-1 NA CASRGLAWAYEQYF TGCGCCAGCAGAGGGCTAGCGTGGGCCTACGAGCAGTACTTC
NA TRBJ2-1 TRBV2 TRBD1 CASKGTGQNEQFF TGTGCCAGCAAGGGGACAGGGCAGAATGAGCAGTTCTTC
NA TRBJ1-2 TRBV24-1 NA CATSGGGGGGYTF TGTGCCACCAGTGGTGGTGGCGGCGGAGGCTACACCTTC
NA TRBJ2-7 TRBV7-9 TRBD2 CASSLQWGGYYEQYF TGTGCCAGCAGCCTACAGTGGGGAGGGTACTACGAGCAGTACTTC
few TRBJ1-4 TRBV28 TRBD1 CASSSQQGAKEKLLF TGTGCCAGCAGTTCCCAACAGGGGGCGAAGGAAAAACTGCTTTTT
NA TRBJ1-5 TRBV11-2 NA CASSLGWHQPQHF TGTGCCAGCAGCTTAGGCTGGCATCAGCCCCAGCATTTT
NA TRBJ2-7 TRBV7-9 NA CASSRGEDRRSYEQYF TGTGCCAGCAGCCGAGGGGAGGACAGGCGATCCTACGAGCAGTACTTC
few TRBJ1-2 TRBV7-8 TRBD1 CASSLNIWLTTGEGANYGYTF TGTGCCAGCAGCTTAAATATTTGGCTCACTACAGGGGAAGGGGCTAACTATGGCTACACCTTC
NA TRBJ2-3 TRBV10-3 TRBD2 CAIRDQRESSTDTQYF TGTGCCATCAGGGATCAGCGGGAGAGCAGCACAGATACGCAGTATTTT
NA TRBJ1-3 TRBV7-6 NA CASSPDATGSTIYF TGTGCCAGCAGCCCCGACGCGACTGGAAGCACCATATATTTT